The present T cell receptor (beta chain) was sequenced within a study of vaccination and CD4 T cells after COVID-19. Study-level information: Diagnosis preceded the drawing of post-COVID samples by a median approximately 100 days (range 35 to 161). Cells were stimulated with overlapping spike peptide pools from SARS-CoV-2, HCoV-NL63, HCoV-OC43 and HCoV-229E.

An Oncomine TCR Beta short-read assay was used to sequence the DNA from cultured CD4+ T cells. TCRdb re-analysed the PCR reads in MiXCR, keeping a single row per CDR3 protein. The sample shows 9,900 or so distinct CDR3 sequences, 26% of them seen only once. This clonotype was counted a few times. Its specificity is not known. Treatment meaning: 10-day PBMC culture with coronavirus spike peptide pools or control peptides (ViraFEST assay). Negative nucleocapsid antibodies before and after vaccination showed no prior SARS-CoV-2 infection in healthy vaccine recipients. Germline V lookup: CDR1 MNHNS, CDR2 SASEGT. The CDR3 spans 12 residues. V was pared by 11 bases and J by 6 bases, with 16 bases between. Study-wide points: The median count of SARS-CoV-2-reactive clonotypes rose from roughly 21 to 40, not significantly.

The chain is built from TRBV6-1 and TRBJ1-1, with D hard to call. The sequencing here drew on CD4+ T cells from blood, cultured in vitro, taken before SARS-CoV-2 vaccination. This sequence originates from a human donor who received a COVID-19 vaccine. The CDR3 DNA reads as TGTGCCGCTCGGTCCCCGGTCGCTGAAGCTTTCTTT. This codes for CAARSPVAEAFF.